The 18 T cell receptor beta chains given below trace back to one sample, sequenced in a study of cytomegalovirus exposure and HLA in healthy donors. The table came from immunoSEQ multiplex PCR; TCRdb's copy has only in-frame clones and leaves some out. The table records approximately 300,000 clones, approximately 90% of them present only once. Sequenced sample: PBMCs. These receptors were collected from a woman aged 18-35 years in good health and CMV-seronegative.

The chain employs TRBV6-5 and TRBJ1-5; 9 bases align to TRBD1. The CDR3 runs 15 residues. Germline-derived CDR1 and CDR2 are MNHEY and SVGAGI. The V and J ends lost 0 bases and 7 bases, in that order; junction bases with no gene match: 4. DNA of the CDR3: TGTGCCAGCAGTTACTCGGGACAGGGTGGACAGCCCCAGCATTTT. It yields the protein CASSYSGQGGQPQHF.

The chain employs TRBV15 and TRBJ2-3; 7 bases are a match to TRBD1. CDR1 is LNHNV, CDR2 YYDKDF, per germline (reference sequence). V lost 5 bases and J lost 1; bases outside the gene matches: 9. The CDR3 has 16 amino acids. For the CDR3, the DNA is TGTGCCACCAGCCCCCCTCCCGACAGGGGCACAGATACGCAGTATTTT. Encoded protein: CATSPPPDRGTDTQYF.

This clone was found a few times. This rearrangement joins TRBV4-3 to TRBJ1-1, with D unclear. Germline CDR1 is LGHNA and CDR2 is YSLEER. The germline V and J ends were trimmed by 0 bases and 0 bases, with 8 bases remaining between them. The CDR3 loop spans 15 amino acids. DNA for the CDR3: TGCGCCAGCAGCCAAGAACTAAAGGTGAACACTGAAGCTTTCTTT. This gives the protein CASSQELKVNTEAFF.

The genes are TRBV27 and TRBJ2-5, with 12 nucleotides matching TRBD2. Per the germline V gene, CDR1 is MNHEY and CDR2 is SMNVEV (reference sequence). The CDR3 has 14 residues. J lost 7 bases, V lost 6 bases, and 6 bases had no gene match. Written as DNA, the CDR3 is TGTGCCAGCAGGCTAGCGGGAGGGCCGGGGACCCAGTACTTC. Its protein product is CASRLAGGPGTQYF.

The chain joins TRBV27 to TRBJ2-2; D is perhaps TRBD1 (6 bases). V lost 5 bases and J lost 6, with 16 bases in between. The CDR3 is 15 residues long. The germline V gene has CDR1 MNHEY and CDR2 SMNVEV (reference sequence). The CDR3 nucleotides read TGTGCCAGCAGTCCCCAGGGGTCCGGGCCCGGGGAGCTGTTTTTT. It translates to CASSPQGSGPGELFF.

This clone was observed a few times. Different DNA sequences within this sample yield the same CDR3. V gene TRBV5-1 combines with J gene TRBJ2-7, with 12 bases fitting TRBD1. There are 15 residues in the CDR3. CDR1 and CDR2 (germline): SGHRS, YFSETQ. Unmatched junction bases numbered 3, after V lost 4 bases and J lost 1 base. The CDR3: CASSPGQGASYEQYF. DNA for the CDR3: TGCGCCAGCAGCCCGGGACAGGGGGCTTCCTACGAGCAGTACTTC.

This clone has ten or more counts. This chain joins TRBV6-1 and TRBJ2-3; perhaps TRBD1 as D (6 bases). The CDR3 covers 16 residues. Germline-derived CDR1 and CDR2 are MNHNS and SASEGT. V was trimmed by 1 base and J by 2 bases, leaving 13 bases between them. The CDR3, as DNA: TGTGCCAGCAGTGAAGTTCCCGGACAGAACACAGATACGCAGTATTTT. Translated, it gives CASSEVPGQNTDTQYF.

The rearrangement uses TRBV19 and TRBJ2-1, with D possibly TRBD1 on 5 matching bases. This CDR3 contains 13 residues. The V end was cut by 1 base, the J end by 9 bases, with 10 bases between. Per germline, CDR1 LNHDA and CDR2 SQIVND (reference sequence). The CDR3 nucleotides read TGTGCCAGTAGTATAGCCCCAGGGCCTGAGCAGTTCTTC. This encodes CASSIAPGPEQFF.

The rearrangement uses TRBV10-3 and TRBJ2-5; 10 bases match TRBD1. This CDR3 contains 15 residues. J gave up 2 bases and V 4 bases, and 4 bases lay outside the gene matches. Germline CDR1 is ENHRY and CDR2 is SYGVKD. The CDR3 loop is CAISGVDRGQETQYF. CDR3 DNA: TGTGCCATCAGTGGGGTGGACAGGGGGCAAGAGACCCAGTACTTC.

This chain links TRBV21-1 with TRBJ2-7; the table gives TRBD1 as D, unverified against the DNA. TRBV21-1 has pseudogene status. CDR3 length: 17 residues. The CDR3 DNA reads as TGTGCCAGCAGCTCCCGTCCTGGGCAGGGGGTCGTGTGGGAGCAGTACTTC. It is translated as CASSSRPGQGVVWEQYF.

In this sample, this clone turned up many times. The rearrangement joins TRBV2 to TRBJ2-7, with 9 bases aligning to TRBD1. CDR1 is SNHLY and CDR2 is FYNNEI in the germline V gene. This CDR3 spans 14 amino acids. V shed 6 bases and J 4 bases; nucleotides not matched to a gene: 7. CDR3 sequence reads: CASSSGTGRYEQYF. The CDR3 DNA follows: TGTGCCAGCAGCTCCGGGACAGGGAGATACGAGCAGTACTTC. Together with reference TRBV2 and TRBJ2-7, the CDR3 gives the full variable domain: EPEVTQTPSHQVTQMGQEVILRCVPISNHLYFYWYRQILGQKVEFLVSFYNNEISEKSEIFDDQFSVERPDGSNFTLKIRSTKLEDSAMYFCASSSGTGRYEQYFGPGTRLTVT.

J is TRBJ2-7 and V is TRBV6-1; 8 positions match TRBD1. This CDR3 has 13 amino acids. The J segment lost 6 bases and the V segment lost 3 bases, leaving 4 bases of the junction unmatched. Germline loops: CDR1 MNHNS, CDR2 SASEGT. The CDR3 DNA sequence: TGTGCCAGCAGTGACCAGGGGGCTGGCGAGCAGTACTTC. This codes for CASSDQGAGEQYF.

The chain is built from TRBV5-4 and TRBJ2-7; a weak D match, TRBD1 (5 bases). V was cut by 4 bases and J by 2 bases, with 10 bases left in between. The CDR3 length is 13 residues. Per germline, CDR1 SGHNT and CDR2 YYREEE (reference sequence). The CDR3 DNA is TGTGCCAGCAGCCCCCCGGACACCTACGAGCAGTACTTC. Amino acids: CASSPPDTYEQYF.

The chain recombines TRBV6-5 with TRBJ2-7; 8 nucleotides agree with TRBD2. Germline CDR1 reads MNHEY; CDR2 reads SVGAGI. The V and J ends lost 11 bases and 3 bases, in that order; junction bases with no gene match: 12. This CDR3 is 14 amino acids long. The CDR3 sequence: CAATPSGSRYEQYF. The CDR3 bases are TGTGCCGCAACGCCCAGCGGGAGTCGCTACGAGCAGTACTTC.

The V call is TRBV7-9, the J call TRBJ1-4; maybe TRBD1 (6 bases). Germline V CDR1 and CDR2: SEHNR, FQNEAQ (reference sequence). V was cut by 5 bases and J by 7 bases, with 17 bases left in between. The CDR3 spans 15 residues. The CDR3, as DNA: TGTGCCAGCAGCCTAACGGGGACATTAGGTGAAAAACTGTTTTTT. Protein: CASSLTGTLGEKLFF.

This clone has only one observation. The CDR3 here is CASSLGGPLGETQYF. DNA of the CDR3: TGTGCCAGCAGCTTAGGAGGGCCTCTAGGGGAGACCCAGTACTTC. V gene TRBV7-3 combines with J gene TRBJ2-5; possible D gene TRBD2, 6 bases. V dropped 2 bases and J dropped 5 bases, with 15 bases sitting between them. The CDR3 length is 15 residues. Looked up from germline, CDR1 is SGHTA and CDR2 is FQGTGA.

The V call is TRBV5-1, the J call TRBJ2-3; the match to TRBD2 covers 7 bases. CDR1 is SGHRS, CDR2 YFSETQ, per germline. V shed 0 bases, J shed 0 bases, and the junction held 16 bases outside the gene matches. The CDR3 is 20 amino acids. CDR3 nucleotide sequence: TGCGCCAGCAGCTTGGCGAGCGATTGGGGAGGGGCAATAAGCACAGATACGCAGTATTTT. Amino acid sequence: CASSLASDWGGAISTDTQYF.

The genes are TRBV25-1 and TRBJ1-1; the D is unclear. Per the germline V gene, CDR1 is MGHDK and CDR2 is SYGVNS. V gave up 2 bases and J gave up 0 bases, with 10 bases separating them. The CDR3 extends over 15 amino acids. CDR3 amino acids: CASSEGRWVNTEAFF. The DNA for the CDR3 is TGTGCCAGCAGTGAAGGGCGATGGGTGAACACTGAAGCTTTCTTT.